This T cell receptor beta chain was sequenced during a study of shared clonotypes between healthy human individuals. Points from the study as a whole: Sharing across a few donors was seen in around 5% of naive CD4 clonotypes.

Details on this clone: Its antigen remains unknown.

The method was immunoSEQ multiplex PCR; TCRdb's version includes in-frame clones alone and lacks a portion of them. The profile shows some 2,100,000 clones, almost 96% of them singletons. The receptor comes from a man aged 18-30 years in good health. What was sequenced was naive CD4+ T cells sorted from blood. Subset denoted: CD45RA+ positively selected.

The CDR3: CSVEEGWWERDTEAFF. The DNA for the CDR3 is TGCAGCGTTGAAGAAGGGTGGTGGGAGCGAGACACTGAAGCTTTCTTT. This chain joins TRBV29-1 and TRBJ1-1; D remains unclear. This CDR3 contains 16 residues. Germline V CDR1 and CDR2: SQVTM, ANQGSEA. The germline V and J ends were trimmed by 0 bases and 3 bases, with 17 bases remaining between them.